This T cell receptor (beta chain) originates from a study of shared clonotypes between healthy human individuals. Repertoires were generated with immunoSEQ multiplex PCR, while TCRdb's copy carries only in-frame clones and drops some. The sample holds roughly 2.5 million clones; just over 90% are singletons and the top ten take over 0.12%. In regard to this clone: Its antigen is still unknown.

The study, taken as a whole, reports: When naive CD4 clonotypes were compared across a few donors, 4% to 6.5% were shared. The generation probabilities recorded for non-shared clonotypes fell below those of clonotypes shared by all four donors.

This sequence originates from a man between 18 and 29 years old in good health. Sequenced: naive CD4+ T cells sorted from blood. The subset is: CD45RA+ positively selected.

This CDR3 reads CASSLAPQPGANEQFF. The CDR3 DNA reads TGTGCCAGCAGCTTAGCCCCGCAACCAGGGGCCAATGAGCAGTTCTTC. The chain couples TRBV11-2 to TRBJ2-1, with D tentatively TRBD1 (6 bases). The CDR3 length is 16 residues. CDR1 and CDR2 from the germline V gene are SGHAT and FQNNGV. The ends were cut back, 1 base at V and 6 bases at J, with 16 bases in the middle.